The 30 T cell receptor beta chains reported below all come from one sample, sequenced in a study of blood T cell repertoires in COVID-19. Profiling relied on immunoSEQ multiplex PCR, and the TCRdb table lists in-frame clones only, not all of them. The sample holds 120,000 or so clones; around 83% are singletons and the top ten take over 5%. Sequencing was performed on peripheral blood. These TCRs come from a man aged 80 or over with active or convalescent COVID-19.

The CDR3 is CASSLHRETQYF. CDR3 nucleotide sequence: TGTGCCAGCAGCTTACATCGGGAGACCCAGTACTTC. V gene TRBV11-2 combines with J gene TRBJ2-5; D unclear. This CDR3 region has 12 residues. The germline V gene encodes CDR1 SGHAT and CDR2 FQNNGV. The V and J ends lost 2 bases and 5 bases respectively, with 6 bases between them.

This chain joins TRBV6-5 and TRBJ2-5; D not certain. CDR3 length: 12 amino acids. Trimming pared 10 bases from V and 5 bases from J, leaving 14 bases between. Per the germline V gene, CDR1 is MNHEY and CDR2 is SVGAGI. The CDR3 DNA sequence: TGTGCCACCACACCCCCCGGGGAGACCCAGTACTTC. This sequence encodes CATTPPGETQYF.

The V call is TRBV5-1, the J call TRBJ2-2, with 8 bases fitting TRBD1. Germline V CDR1 and CDR2: SGHRS, YFSETQ. V lost 4 bases, J lost 7 bases, and 9 bases stayed unmatched. This CDR3 has 15 amino acids. As DNA, the CDR3 is TGCGCCAGCAGCCCCTGGACAGGGAGTATCGGGGAGCTGTTTTTT. This sequence encodes CASSPWTGSIGELFF.

The chain couples TRBV29-1 to TRBJ1-1; 9 bases match TRBD1. This CDR3 is 15 amino acids long. CDR1 and CDR2 (germline): SQVTM, ANQGSEA. V shed 6 bases and J 3 bases; nucleotides not matched to a gene: 11. The CDR3 sequence: CSVDALGQGDTEAFF. The CDR3 nucleotides read TGCAGCGTGGACGCTTTGGGACAGGGTGACACTGAAGCTTTCTTT.

This clone occurred once. J is TRBJ1-6 and V is TRBV7-9, with D possibly matching TRBD1 (6 bases). CDR1 is SEHNR, CDR2 FQNEAQ, per germline (reference sequence). The CDR3 runs 15 residues. V was trimmed by 6 bases and J by 1 base, leaving 10 bases between them. CDR3 amino acids: CASRTGGSYNSPLHF. The CDR3 DNA sequence: TGTGCCAGCAGGACAGGCGGGTCCTATAATTCACCCCTCCACTTT.

This chain joins TRBV30 and TRBJ1-3; 8 nucleotides match TRBD1. Unmatched junction bases numbered 6, after V lost 4 bases and J lost 7 bases. The CDR3 consists of 13 residues. Germline V CDR1 and CDR2: GTSNPN, SVGIG (reference sequence). The CDR3 sequence: CAWTLTGGNTIYF. Here the CDR3 DNA reads TGTGCCTGGACGCTAACAGGGGGGAACACCATATATTTT.

The rearrangement joins TRBV29-1 to TRBJ1-2, with a weak D call TRBD1 (5 bases). The germline V gene has CDR1 SQVTM and CDR2 ANQGSEA. Trimming took off 4 bases at V and 5 bases at J, with 17 bases between the two ends. The CDR3 consists of 14 residues. The CDR3 loop reads CSVGRQSSVYGYTF. The CDR3 DNA reads TGCAGCGTTGGGCGACAGTCTTCGGTTTATGGCTACACCTTC. Full variable domain (outside the CDR3, taken from reference TRBV29-1 and TRBJ1-2): SAVISQKPSRDICQRGTSLTIQCQVDSQVTMMFWYRQQPGQSLTLIATANQGSEATYESGFVIDKFPISRPNLTFSTLTVSNMSPEDSSIYLCSVGRQSSVYGYTFGSGTRLTVV.

The V gene is TRBV5-1, the J gene TRBJ1-4, with D possibly being TRBD1 (5 bases). V was pared by 5 bases and J by 8 bases, with 19 bases between. CDR1 and CDR2 from the germline V gene are SGHRS and YFSETQ. The CDR3 runs 15 residues. In DNA form, the CDR3 reads TGCGCCAGCAGTTCCAACGGGGCCGCGGGAGAAAAACTGTTTTTT. Protein: CASSSNGAAGEKLFF.

J is TRBJ1-3 and V is TRBV4-3; possible D gene TRBD1, 5 bases. V lost 0 bases to trimming and J lost 0 bases, with 6 bases between them. The CDR3 spans 15 residues. The germline CDR1 and CDR2 sequences are LGHNA and YSLEER. CDR3 amino acids: CASSQDDSSGNTIYF. The DNA of the CDR3 is TGCGCCAGCAGCCAAGATGACAGCTCTGGAAACACCATATATTTT.

This clone is a singleton in its sample. CDR3 loop: CATSRETGFSYGYTF. The CDR3 DNA follows: TGTGCCACCAGCAGAGAGACAGGATTTTCCTATGGCTACACCTTC. The rearrangement uses TRBV15 and TRBJ1-2, with a tentative D call TRBD1 (6 bases). CDR1 and CDR2 (germline): LNHNV, YYDKDF (reference sequence). This CDR3 has 15 amino acids. V was clipped by 0 bases and J by 4 bases, with 12 bases between them.

V is TRBV5-4 and J is TRBJ2-3, with TRBD2 matching 10 bases. After removal of 3 bases from V and 1 base from J, the junction contained 8 bases not matched to a gene. The CDR3 extends over 17 amino acids. Germline V gene data show CDR1 as SGHNT and CDR2 as YYREEE (reference sequence). CDR3 region: CASSSPSGTSGTDTQYF. The CDR3 DNA reads as TGTGCCAGCAGCTCCCCGAGCGGGACTAGCGGCACAGATACGCAGTATTTT. Supplemented by reference TRBV5-4 and TRBJ2-3, the full variable domain reads ETGVTQSPTHLIKTRGQQVTLRCSSQSGHNTVSWYQQALGQGPQFIFQYYREEENGRGNFPPRFSGLQFPNYSSELNVNALELDDSALYLCASSSPSGTSGTDTQYFGPGTRLTVL.

The chain is built from TRBV5-1 and TRBJ1-3, with a possible D match to TRBD1 (6 bases). Germline loops: CDR1 SGHRS, CDR2 YFSETQ. V lost 4 bases to trimming and J lost 3 bases, with 8 bases between them. This CDR3 contains 13 residues. CDR3 protein: CASSGTFGNTIYF. CDR3 bases: TGCGCCAGCAGCGGGACATTTGGAAACACCATATATTTT.

The rearrangement links TRBV29-1 to TRBJ2-3; TRBD2 matches 7 bases. Per the germline V gene, CDR1 is SQVTM and CDR2 is ANQGSEA. There are 13 residues in the CDR3. The V gene end was trimmed by 6 bases and the J gene end by 8 bases; junction bases not matched to a gene: 11. For the CDR3, the DNA is TGCAGCGTACCCGGACTAGATGCAGGTACGCAGTATTTT. Translated: CSVPGLDAGTQYF.

V gene TRBV27 combines with J gene TRBJ2-1; D not resolved. The CDR3 covers 14 residues. Per germline, CDR1 MNHEY and CDR2 SMNVEV (reference sequence). V was trimmed by 0 bases and J by 3 bases, leaving 6 bases between them. CDR3 nucleotide sequence: TGTGCCAGCAGTTTATCCCGACTCTACAATGAGCAGTTCTTC. Residues: CASSLSRLYNEQFF.

The chain has TRBV6-2 or TRBV6-3 and TRBJ2-7, with 7 positions matching TRBD2. Germline CDR1 reads MNHEY; CDR2 reads SVGEGT. Trimming took 4 bases from V and 5 from J; bases not matched to a gene: 14. The CDR3 extends over 16 amino acids. CDR3 sequence (DNA): TGTGCCAGCAGTTCCCGTCCCACGAGCGGGGCCAACGAGCAGTACTTC. It specifies CASSSRPTSGANEQYF.

J is TRBJ1-3 and V is TRBV18; tentatively, D is TRBD1 (5 bases). The V and J ends lost 6 bases and 0 bases respectively, with 12 bases between them. Germline CDR1 is KGHSH and CDR2 is LQKENI. The CDR3 sequence is 15 residues long. The CDR3 DNA reads as TGTGCCAGCTCGGCGGGGCCCCCCTCTGGAAACACCATATATTTT. Protein sequence: CASSAGPPSGNTIYF.

CDR3 loop: CASSSPGLPGGEKLFF. The CDR3 DNA reads TGTGCCAGCAGCTCCCCGGGACTTCCAGGAGGTGAAAAACTGTTTTTT. The chain is built from TRBV7-9 and TRBJ1-4, with D perhaps TRBD1 (5 bases). The CDR3 is 16 amino acids. Looked up from germline, CDR1 is SEHNR and CDR2 is FQNEAQ (reference sequence). V was clipped by 4 bases and J by 7 bases, with 19 bases between them.

CDR3 residues: CASSQDPWRGRDGGELFF. The CDR3, as DNA: TGCGCCAGCAGCCAAGATCCATGGAGGGGCAGGGATGGCGGGGAGCTGTTTTTT. The chain combines TRBV4-3 with TRBJ2-2, with D perhaps matching TRBD2 (6 bases). Per the germline V gene, CDR1 is LGHNA and CDR2 is YSLEER. V was pared by 0 bases and J by 7 bases, with 21 bases between. CDR3 size: 18 residues.

The rearrangement uses TRBV28 and TRBJ2-5, with D tentatively TRBD1 (5 bases). The CDR3 contains 15 residues. CDR1 and CDR2 from the germline V gene are MDHEN and SYDVKM. With 2 bases removed from V and 2 bases from J, the gap between germline ends came to 12 bases. The CDR3 spells CASSLQGWGQETQYF. The CDR3 DNA reads as TGTGCCAGCAGTTTACAGGGATGGGGACAAGAGACCCAGTACTTC.

This chain links TRBV4-3 with TRBJ2-1, with 10 bases lining up with TRBD2. This CDR3 is built from 16 residues. In germline, CDR1 is LGHNA, CDR2 YSLEER. V dropped 2 bases and J dropped 8; count of bases not matched to a gene: 9. CDR3 sequence (DNA): TGCGCCAGCAGCCAACCTAGCGGGGGCCCGATGGATGAGCAGTTCTTC. Its translation: CASSQPSGGPMDEQFF.

J is TRBJ2-7 and V is TRBV7-8, with 13 bases lining up with TRBD2. V shed 4 bases, J shed 3 bases, and the junction held 3 bases outside the gene matches. CDR3 size: 15 residues. Germline V lookup: CDR1 SGHVS, CDR2 FQNEAQ. CDR3 protein: CASSWTSGGIYEQYF. Here the CDR3 DNA reads TGTGCCAGCAGCTGGACTAGCGGGGGAATCTACGAGCAGTACTTC.

A single count supports this clone. This sequence joins TRBV7-9 and TRBJ1-2; D is possibly TRBD1 (6 bases). The V and J ends lost 3 bases and 2 bases respectively, with 10 bases between them. The CDR3 is 14 amino acids. Per the germline V gene, CDR1 is SEHNR and CDR2 is FQNEAQ (reference sequence). For the CDR3, the DNA is TGTGCCAGCAGCTTGCGGACAGTCAACTATGGCTACACCTTC. This translates into CASSLRTVNYGYTF. Using reference TRBV7-9 and TRBJ1-2 for the parts outside the CDR3, the full variable domain is DTGVSQNPRHKITKRGQNVTFRCDPISEHNRLYWYRQTLGQGPEFLTYFQNEAQLEKSRLLSDRFSAERPKGSFSTLEIQRTEQGDSAMYLCASSLRTVNYGYTFGSGTRLTVV.

This clone was counted many times. This chain joins TRBV2 and TRBJ1-1; D possibly corresponds to TRBD1 (5 bases). V gave up 7 bases and J gave up 5 bases, with 11 bases separating them. The germline gives CDR1 SNHLY, CDR2 FYNNEI. This CDR3 is built from 12 residues. CDR3 DNA sequence: TGTGCCAGCACTGCAGGGCTAACTGAAGCTTTCTTT. Translated, it gives CASTAGLTEAFF.

The chain combines TRBV11-2 with TRBJ2-5; 13 nucleotides agree with TRBD2. Trimming cost V 4 bases and J 5 bases; bases outside gene matches: 7. Germline CDR1 and CDR2: SGHAT and FQNNGV. The CDR3 runs 16 residues. Written as DNA, the CDR3 is TGTGCCAGCAGCTCCCAACTAGCGGGGGGGCGGGAGACCCAGTACTTC. Protein sequence: CASSSQLAGGRETQYF.

This chain connects TRBV7-2 to TRBJ1-3; TRBD1 aligns across 9 bases. Germline lookup yields CDR1 SGHTA and CDR2 FQGNSA. This CDR3 region has 17 residues. V lost 2 bases, J lost 2 bases, and 7 bases stayed unmatched. The DNA of the CDR3 is TGTGCCAGCAGCTTATACTATACAGGGGGCGCTGGAAACACCATATATTTT. Translated: CASSLYYTGGAGNTIYF.

The V call is TRBV5-1, the J call TRBJ2-5, with TRBD2 matching over 10 bases. This CDR3 spans 13 amino acids. Germline V CDR1 and CDR2: SGHRS, YFSETQ. In DNA form, the CDR3 reads TGCATCGAGCGGGGGGGCCGTCCTCAGACCCAGTACTTC. This encodes CIERGGRPQTQYF.

The chain is built from TRBV5-1 and TRBJ1-4, with 9 nucleotides matching TRBD1. After removal of 5 bases from V and 3 bases from J, the junction contained 2 bases not matched to a gene. Germline assignment: CDR1 SGHRS and CDR2 YFSETQ. The CDR3 is 14 residues long. DNA of the CDR3: TGCGCCAGCAGACGGACAGGGGCTAATGAAAAACTGTTTTTT. This encodes CASRRTGANEKLFF.

The chain is built from TRBV5-8 and TRBJ1-6; 8 bases align to TRBD1. The CDR3 runs 14 residues. The ends lost 4 bases at V and 7 bases at J; junction bases unmatched: 4. Germline assignment: CDR1 SGHTS and CDR2 YDEGEE. The CDR3 nucleotides are TGTGCCAGCAGCGTTCAGGGGGCCAATTCACCCCTCCACTTT. Translation gives CASSVQGANSPLHF.

The V and J genes are TRBV7-2 and TRBJ2-1; TRBD2 matches at 9 bases. The CDR3 has 18 residues. CDR1 is SGHTA, CDR2 FQGNSA, per germline. The V gene end was trimmed by 3 bases and the J gene end by 2 bases; junction bases not matched to a gene: 11. The CDR3 nucleotides are TGTGCCAGCAGCTTGGGGCTGCGGGGGGGTTCGACCTACAATGAGCAGTTCTTC. It specifies CASSLGLRGGSTYNEQFF.

The CDR3 reads CASRYSGGASNEQFF. Written as DNA, the CDR3 is TGTGCCAGCAGGTACAGCGGGGGGGCCTCCAATGAGCAGTTCTTC. The chain is built from TRBV7-2 and TRBJ2-1, with 10 bases identical to TRBD2. The CDR3 is 15 residues long. The V gene's germline CDR1 is SGHTA and CDR2 FQGNSA. With 6 bases clipped from V and 6 bases from J, the junction kept 8 bases outside the gene matches.